This T cell receptor beta chain was sequenced for a study of blood T cells in healthy people across ages. PCR was performed a second time for roughly 7 to 12 cycles using a sample-barcoded 5' primer and a J-beta primer mix. TCRdb independently ran MiXCR on the 5' RACE reads; one entry per CDR3 protein. The table includes some 1 million distinct CDR3 sequences, around 45% detected once. CDR3 length equals 12 residues. CDR1 and CDR2 from the germline V gene are SQVTM and ANQGSEA. The clonotype comes from a woman aged 55-69 years in good health. V and J are TRBV29-1 and TRBJ2-7, with 12 bases matching TRBD1. Sequences were obtained from blood. Here the CDR3 reads CRPGQGAKEQYF. Written as DNA, the CDR3 is TGCAGACCGGGACAGGGGGCGAAAGAGCAGTACTTC.